This T cell receptor (beta chain) was obtained from a study of beta chain features in type 1 diabetes. Study-level points and caveats: Across all four CD4+ subsets, people with type 1 diabetes showed modestly shorter TCRB CDR3s.

This clone was found a few times. Its antigen is unidentified. Expressed TCRB transcripts were sequenced because the entire RNA isolate underwent reverse transcription. The table came from immunoSEQ multiplex PCR; TCRdb's copy has only in-frame clones and leaves some out. The data show about 160,000 clones, almost 8% seen once. This CDR3 comprises 15 residues. From germline, CDR1 is SGHAT and CDR2 FQNNGV. Trimming took 5 bases from V and 2 from J, leaving 14 bases between them. The sequenced sample consisted of central memory CD4+ T cells from blood. This chain links TRBV11-2 with TRBJ2-3; tentatively, D is TRBD2 (7 bases). The receptor comes from a man in his late teens or twenties with type 1 diabetes. The CDR3 coding sequence is TGTGCCAGCAGCCCCATGGGGGGGCTCACAGATACGCAGTATTTT. It codes for CASSPMGGLTDTQYF.